This TCR beta chain originates from a study of T cells after yellow fever vaccination. General study findings and limits: Though it reached lower strength, the secondary response hit its peak faster, day 5 versus 15. Primary-vaccination clones mostly resurfaced post-booster (96% CD4, approximately 89% CD8).

UMIs were added to TCR cDNA along with a universal primer site when it was made by 5'RACE template switching. TCRdb processed the 5' RACE reads anew with MiXCR; each CDR3 protein has one entry. The sample records some 160,000 distinct CDR3 sequences, around 9% being singletons. Germline assignment: CDR1 SGHTA and CDR2 FQGNSA. V gave up 6 bases and J gave up 4 bases, with 16 bases separating them. This CDR3 contains 14 residues. This clonotype was found many times. Its target is unknown. The chain has TRBV7-2 and TRBJ2-7; TRBD2 is a possible D gene (6 bases). This sample comprised CD8+ T cells sorted from PBMCs, obtained 45 days after the yellow fever booster vaccination. The receptor comes from a man younger than 30 who received the YFV17D yellow fever vaccine. The CDR3 coding sequence is TGTGCCAGCAGTCGGTCCGGGGGATGGTACGAGCAGTACTTC. Translating it yields CASSRSGGWYEQYF.